The entry below describes one T cell receptor beta chain. It was with a sample-barcoded 5' primer and a J-beta primer mix that a second PCR of about 6 to 12 cycles was run. A template-switch adaptor containing 12 random nucleotides labeled each cDNA molecule. TCRdb re-called the 5' RACE reads with MiXCR, one entry per CDR3 protein. The repertoire includes 850,000 to 1,100,000 distinct CDR3 sequences, approximately 38% of them detected once, and less than 15% sits in the top ten. These data come from a study of blood T cells in healthy people across ages. What was sequenced was blood. The clonotype comes from a man younger than 30 in good health.

The CDR3 loop is CSGGGPTTDTQYF. CDR3 nucleotide sequence: TGCAGTGGGGGGGGTCCTACCACAGATACGCAGTATTTT. The genes are TRBV20-1 and TRBJ2-3; 7 bases fit TRBD2. Germline CDR1 is DFQATT and CDR2 is SNEGSKA (reference sequence). V lost 7 bases to trimming and J lost 2 bases; unmatched junction nucleotides: 6. This CDR3 is 13 amino acids long.